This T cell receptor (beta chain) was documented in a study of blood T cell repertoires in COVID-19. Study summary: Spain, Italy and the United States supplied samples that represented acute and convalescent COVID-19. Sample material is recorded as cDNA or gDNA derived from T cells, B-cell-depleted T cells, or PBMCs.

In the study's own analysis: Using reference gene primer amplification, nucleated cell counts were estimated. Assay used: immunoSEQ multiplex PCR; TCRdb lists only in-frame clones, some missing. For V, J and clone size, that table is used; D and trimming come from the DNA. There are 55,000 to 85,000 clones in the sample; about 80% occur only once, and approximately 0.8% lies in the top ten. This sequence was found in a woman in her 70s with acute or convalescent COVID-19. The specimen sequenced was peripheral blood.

In DNA, the CDR3 is TGTGCCAGCAGCTATGGACTAGCGGGGGAGGGAGATACGCAGTATTTT. It yields the protein CASSYGLAGEGDTQYF. This chain connects TRBV7-9 to TRBJ2-3; 13 bases match TRBD2. In germline, CDR1 is SEHNR, CDR2 FQNEAQ (reference sequence). The CDR3 length is 16 residues. J was trimmed by 5 bases and V by 4 bases; bases with no gene match: 6.